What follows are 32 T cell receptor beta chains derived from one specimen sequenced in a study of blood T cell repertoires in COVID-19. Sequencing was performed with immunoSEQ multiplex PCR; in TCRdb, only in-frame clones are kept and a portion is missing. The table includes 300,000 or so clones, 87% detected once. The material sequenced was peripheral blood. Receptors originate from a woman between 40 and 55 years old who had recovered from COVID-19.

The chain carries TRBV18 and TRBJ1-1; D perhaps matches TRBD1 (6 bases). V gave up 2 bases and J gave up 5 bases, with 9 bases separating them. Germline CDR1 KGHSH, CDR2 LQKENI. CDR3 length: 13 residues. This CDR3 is CASSPNRETEAFF. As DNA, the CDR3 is TGTGCCAGCTCACCAAACAGGGAGACTGAAGCTTTCTTT.

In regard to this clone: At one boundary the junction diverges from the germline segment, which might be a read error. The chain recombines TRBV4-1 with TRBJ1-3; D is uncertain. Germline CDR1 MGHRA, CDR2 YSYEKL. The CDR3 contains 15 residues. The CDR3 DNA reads TGCGCCGGCAGCCAAGATCCAGGTCCCTCAAGCATCATATATTTT. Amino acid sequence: CAGSQDPGPSSIIYF.

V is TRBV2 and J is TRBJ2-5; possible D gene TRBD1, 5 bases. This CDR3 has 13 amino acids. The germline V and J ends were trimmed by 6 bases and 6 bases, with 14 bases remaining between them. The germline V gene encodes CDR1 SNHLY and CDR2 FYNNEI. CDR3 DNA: TGTGCCAGCAGCCGGCTCATGGGGCAGACCCAGTACTTC. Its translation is CASSRLMGQTQYF.

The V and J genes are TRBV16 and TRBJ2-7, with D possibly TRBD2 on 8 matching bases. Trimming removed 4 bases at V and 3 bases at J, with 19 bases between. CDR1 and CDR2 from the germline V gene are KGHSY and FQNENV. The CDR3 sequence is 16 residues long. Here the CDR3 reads CASSPLGRDSDYEQYF. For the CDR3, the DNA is TGTGCCAGCAGCCCCCTCGGGAGGGACAGCGACTACGAGCAGTACTTC.

In nucleotides, the CDR3 is TGTGCCAGCAGCGTAGCTACGAGCGGGGCAGATACGCAGTATTTT. Protein sequence: CASSVATSGADTQYF. The chain joins TRBV9 to TRBJ2-3; 7 nucleotides match TRBD2. CDR1 is SGDLS and CDR2 is YYNGEE in the germline V gene. Germline trimming cut 0 bases from V and 4 bases from J; bases unmatched to any gene: 5. CDR3 length: 15 amino acids.

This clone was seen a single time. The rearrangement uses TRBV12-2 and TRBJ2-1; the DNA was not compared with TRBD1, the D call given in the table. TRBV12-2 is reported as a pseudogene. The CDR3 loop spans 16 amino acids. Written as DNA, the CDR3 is TGTGCAAGTCGCCCCGGGGGACAGATCTGCCACAATGAGCAGTTCTTC. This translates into CASRPGGQICHNEQFF.

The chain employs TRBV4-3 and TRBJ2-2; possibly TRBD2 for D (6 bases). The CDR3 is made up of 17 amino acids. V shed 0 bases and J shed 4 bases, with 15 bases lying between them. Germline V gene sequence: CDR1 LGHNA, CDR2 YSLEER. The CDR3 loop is CASSQDVPLASTGELFF. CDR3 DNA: TGCGCCAGCAGCCAAGATGTCCCACTAGCAAGCACCGGGGAGCTGTTTTTT.

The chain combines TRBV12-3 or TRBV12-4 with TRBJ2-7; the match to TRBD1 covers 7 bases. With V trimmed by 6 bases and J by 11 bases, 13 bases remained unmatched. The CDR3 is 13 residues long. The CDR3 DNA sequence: TGTGCCAGCAGCCAGGGGGTTATAGGGGCGGAGTACTTC. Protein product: CASSQGVIGAEYF.

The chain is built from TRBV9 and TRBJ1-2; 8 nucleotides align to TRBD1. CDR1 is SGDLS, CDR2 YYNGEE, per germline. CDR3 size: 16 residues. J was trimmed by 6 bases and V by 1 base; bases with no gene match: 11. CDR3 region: CASSVTSGQGIDGYTF. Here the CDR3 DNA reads TGTGCCAGCAGCGTAACATCAGGACAGGGAATTGATGGCTACACCTTC.

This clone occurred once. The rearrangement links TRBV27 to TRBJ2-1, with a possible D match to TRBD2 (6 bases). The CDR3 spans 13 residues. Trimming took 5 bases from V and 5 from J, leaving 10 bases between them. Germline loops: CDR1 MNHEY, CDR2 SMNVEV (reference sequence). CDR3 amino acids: CASSPGTHNEQFF. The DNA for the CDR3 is TGTGCCAGCAGTCCAGGGACTCACAATGAGCAGTTCTTC.

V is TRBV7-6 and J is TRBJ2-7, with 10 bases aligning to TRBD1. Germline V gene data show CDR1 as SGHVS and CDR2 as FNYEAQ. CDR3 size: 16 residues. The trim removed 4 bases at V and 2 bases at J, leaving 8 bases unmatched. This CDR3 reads CASSSPQTGGPYEQYF. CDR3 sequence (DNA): TGTGCCAGCAGCTCCCCGCAGACAGGGGGCCCCTACGAGCAGTACTTC.

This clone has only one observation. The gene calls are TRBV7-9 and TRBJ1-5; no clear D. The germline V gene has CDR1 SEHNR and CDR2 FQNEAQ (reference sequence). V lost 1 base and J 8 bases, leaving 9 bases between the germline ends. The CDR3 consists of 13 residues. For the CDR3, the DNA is TGTGCCAGCAGCTTAGATCCCGGGAAGCCCCAGCATTTT. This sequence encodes CASSLDPGKPQHF.

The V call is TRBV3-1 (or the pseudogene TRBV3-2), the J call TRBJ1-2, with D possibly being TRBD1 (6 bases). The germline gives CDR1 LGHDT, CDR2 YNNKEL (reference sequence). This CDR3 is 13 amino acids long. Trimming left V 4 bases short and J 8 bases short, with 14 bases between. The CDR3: CASSLTGLSGYTF. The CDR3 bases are TGTGCCAGCAGCCTAACAGGGCTTAGCGGCTACACCTTC.

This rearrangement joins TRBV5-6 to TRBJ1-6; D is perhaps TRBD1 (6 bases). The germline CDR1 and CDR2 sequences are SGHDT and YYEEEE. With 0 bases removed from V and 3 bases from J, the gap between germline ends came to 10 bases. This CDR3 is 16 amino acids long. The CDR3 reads CASSLDGQIYNSPLHF. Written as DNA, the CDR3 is TGTGCCAGCAGCTTGGATGGACAGATCTATAATTCACCCCTCCACTTT.

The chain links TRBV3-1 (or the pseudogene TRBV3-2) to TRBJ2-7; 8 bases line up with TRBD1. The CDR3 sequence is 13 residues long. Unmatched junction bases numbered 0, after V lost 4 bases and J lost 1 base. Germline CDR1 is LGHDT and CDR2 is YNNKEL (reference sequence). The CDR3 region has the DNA TGTGCCAGCAGCCGACAGGGGTCCTACGAGCAGTACTTC. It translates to CASSRQGSYEQYF.

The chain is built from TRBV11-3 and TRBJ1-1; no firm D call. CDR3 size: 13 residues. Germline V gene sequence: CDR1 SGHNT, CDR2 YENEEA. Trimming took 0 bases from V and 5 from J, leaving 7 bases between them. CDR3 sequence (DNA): TGTGCCAGCAGCTTAGAACGGGAGACTGAAGCTTTCTTT. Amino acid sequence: CASSLERETEAFF. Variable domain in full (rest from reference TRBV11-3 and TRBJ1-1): EAGVVQSPRYKIIEKKQPVAFWCNPISGHNTLYWYLQNLGQGPELLIRYENEEAVDDSQLPKDRFSAERLKGVDSTLKIQPAELGDSAVYLCASSLERETEAFFGQGTRLTVV.

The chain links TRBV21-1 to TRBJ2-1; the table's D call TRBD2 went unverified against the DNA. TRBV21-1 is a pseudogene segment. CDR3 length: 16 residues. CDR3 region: CASSPRDGGGNNEQFF. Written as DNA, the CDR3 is TGTGCCAGCAGCCCTCGGGACGGCGGGGGTAACAATGAGCAGTTCTTC.

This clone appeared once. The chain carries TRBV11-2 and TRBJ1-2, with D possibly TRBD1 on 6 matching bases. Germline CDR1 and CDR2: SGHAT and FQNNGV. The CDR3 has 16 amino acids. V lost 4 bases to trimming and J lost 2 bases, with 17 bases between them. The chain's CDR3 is CASSSVRDTRNYGYTF. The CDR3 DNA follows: TGTGCCAGCAGCTCCGTTAGGGACACCAGAAACTATGGCTACACCTTC.

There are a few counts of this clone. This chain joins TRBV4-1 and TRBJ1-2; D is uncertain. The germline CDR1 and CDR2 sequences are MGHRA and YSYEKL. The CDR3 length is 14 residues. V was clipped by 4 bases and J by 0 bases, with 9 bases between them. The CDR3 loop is CASSRDSANYGYTF. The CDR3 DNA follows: TGCGCCAGCAGCCGAGATTCTGCTAACTATGGCTACACCTTC.

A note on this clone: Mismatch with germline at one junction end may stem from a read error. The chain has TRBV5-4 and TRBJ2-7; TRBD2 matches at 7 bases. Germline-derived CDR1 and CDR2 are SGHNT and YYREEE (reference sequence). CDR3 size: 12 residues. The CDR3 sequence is CASSLAGGTERF. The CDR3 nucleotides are TGTGCCAGCAGCTTGGCCGGGGGGACCGAGCGCTTC.

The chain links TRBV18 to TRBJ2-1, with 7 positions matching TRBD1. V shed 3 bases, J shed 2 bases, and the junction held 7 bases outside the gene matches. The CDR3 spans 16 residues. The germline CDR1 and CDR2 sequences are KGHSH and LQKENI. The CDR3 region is CASSPQTGIPYNEQFF. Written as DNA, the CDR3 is TGTGCCAGCTCACCTCAGACAGGGATACCCTACAATGAGCAGTTCTTC.

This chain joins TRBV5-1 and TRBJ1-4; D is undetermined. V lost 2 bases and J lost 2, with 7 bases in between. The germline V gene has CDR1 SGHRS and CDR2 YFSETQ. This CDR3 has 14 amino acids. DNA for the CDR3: TGCGCCAGCAGCTTCGGGTGGACTAATGAAAAACTGTTTTTT. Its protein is CASSFGWTNEKLFF. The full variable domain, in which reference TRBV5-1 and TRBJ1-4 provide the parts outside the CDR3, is KAGVTQTPRYLIKTRGQQVTLSCSPISGHRSVSWYQQTPGQGLQFLFEYFSETQRNKGNFPGRFSGRQFSNSRSEMNVSTLELGDSALYLCASSFGWTNEKLFFGSGTQLSVL.

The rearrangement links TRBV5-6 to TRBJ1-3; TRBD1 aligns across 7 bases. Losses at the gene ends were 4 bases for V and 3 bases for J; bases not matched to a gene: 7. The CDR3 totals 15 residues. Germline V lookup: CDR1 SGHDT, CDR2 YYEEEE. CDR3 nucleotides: TGTGCCAGCAGCCCTCCCAGGGGGTATGGAAACACCATATATTTT. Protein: CASSPPRGYGNTIYF.

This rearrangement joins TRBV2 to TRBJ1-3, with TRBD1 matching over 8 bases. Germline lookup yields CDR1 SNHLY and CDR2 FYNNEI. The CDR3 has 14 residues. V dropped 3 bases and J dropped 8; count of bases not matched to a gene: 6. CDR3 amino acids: CASSEGTGGYTIYF. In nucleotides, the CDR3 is TGTGCCAGCAGTGAGGGTACAGGGGGGTACACCATATATTTT.

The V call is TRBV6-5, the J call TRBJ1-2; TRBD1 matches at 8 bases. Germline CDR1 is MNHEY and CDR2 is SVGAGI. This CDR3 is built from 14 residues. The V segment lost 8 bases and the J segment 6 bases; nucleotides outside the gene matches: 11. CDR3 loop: CASSLDRGSNGYTF. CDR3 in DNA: TGTGCCAGCTCCCTCGACAGGGGATCGAATGGCTACACCTTC.

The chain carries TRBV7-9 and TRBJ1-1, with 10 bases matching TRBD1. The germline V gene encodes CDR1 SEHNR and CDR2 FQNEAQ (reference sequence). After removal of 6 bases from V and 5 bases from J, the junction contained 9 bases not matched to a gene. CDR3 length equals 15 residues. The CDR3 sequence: CASRRTGGKGTEAFF. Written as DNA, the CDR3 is TGTGCCAGCAGAAGGACAGGGGGTAAAGGGACTGAAGCTTTCTTT. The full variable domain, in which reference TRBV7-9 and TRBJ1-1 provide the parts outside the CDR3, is DTGVSQNPRHKITKRGQNVTFRCDPISEHNRLYWYRQTLGQGPEFLTYFQNEAQLEKSRLLSDRFSAERPKGSFSTLEIQRTEQGDSAMYLCASRRTGGKGTEAFFGQGTRLTVV.

CDR3 coding DNA: TGCGCCAGCAGCCCTCGAAGCGGGGGCGGCACAGATACGCAGTATTTT. Amino acids: CASSPRSGGGTDTQYF. The chain links TRBV5-1 to TRBJ2-3; 8 bases agree with TRBD2. The CDR3 has 16 amino acids. CDR1 is SGHRS, CDR2 YFSETQ, per germline. The junction had 8 bases not matched to a gene; V was cut back by 4 bases and J by 1 base.

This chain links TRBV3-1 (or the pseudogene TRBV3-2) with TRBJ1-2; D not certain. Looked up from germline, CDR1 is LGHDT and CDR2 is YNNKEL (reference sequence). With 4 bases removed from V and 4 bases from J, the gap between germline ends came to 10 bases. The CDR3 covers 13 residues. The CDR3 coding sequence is TGTGCCAGCAGCCCCTTGAGCGGCTATGGCTACACCTTC. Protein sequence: CASSPLSGYGYTF.

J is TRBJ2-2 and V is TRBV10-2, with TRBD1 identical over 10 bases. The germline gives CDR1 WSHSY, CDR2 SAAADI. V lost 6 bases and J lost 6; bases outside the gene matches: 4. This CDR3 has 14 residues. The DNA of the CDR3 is TGCGCCAGCAGCCTGGACAGGGGGGCCGGGGAGCTGTTTTTT. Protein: CASSLDRGAGELFF.

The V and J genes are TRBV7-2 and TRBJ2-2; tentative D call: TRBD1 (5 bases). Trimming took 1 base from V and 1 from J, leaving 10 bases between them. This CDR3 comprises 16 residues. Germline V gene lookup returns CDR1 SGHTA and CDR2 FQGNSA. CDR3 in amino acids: CASSLVGQGNTGELFF. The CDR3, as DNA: TGTGCCAGCAGCTTAGTGGGCCAGGGGAACACCGGGGAGCTGTTTTTT.

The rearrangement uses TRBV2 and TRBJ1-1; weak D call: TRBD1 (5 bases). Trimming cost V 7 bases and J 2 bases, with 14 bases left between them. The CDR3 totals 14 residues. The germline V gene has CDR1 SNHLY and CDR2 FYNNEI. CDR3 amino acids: CASTKGSLNTEAFF. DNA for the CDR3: TGTGCCAGCACTAAGGGGTCTCTAAACACTGAAGCTTTCTTT.

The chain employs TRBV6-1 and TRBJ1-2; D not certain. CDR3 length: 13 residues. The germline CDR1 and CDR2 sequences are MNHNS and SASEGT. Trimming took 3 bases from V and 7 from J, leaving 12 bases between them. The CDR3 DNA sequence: TGTGCCAGCAGTGAGGGAGAAGTGGGTGGCTACACCTTC. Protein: CASSEGEVGGYTF.